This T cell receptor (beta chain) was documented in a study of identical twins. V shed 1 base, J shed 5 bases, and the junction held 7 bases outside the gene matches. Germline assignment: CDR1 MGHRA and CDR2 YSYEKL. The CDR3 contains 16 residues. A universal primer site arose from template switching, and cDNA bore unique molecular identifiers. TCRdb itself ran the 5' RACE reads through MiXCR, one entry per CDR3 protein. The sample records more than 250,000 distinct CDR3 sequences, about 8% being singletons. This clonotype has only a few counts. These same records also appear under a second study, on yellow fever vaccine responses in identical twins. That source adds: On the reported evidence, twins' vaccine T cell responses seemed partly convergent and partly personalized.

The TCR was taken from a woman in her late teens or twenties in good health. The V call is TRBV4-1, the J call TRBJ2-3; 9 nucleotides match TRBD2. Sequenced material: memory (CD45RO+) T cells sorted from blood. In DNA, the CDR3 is TGCGCCAGCAGCCAAGTAGGGCGGGGGGGCATAGATACGCAGTATTTT. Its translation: CASSQVGRGGIDTQYF.